This T cell receptor beta chain was observed in a study of Ad26.COV2.S vaccination and SARS-CoV-2 variants. Study-wide background: Donor was assigned to the Ad26.COV2.S arm of trial COV1001. The vaccine Ad26.COV2.S was put into the muscle once, or twice with 56 days between. Overall study findings and caveats: Responses of T cells in total may have been underestimated by the TCR breadth and depth analyses. It was vaccine recipients, not placebo recipients, who had the higher spike-specific TCR breadth.

Data came from immunoSEQ multiplex PCR; TCRdb stores just in-frame clones and leaves some out. The sample records some 640,000 clones, roughly nine tenths being singletons. The treatment here: 15 to 20 received Ad26.COV2.S at low or high dose, single or two shots; five or six received placebo; per-sample allocation not given. Each sample was drawn 63 days after the first injection (of vaccine or placebo). Regarding this clone: Its antigen is undetermined.

This CDR3 has 20 amino acids. The J segment lost 0 bases and the V segment lost 2 bases, leaving 9 bases of the junction unmatched. Germline V lookup: CDR1 SNHLY, CDR2 FYNNEI. The J gene is TRBJ2-1, the V gene TRBV2; TRBD2 aligns across 14 bases. The sequence derives from a person between 18 and 59 years old who received the Ad26.COV2.S COVID-19 vaccine or a placebo. Sequences were derived from peripheral blood, sampled in a trial of Ad26.COV2.S vaccine versus placebo. DNA of the CDR3: TGTGCCAGCAGTGAACCAGGGACTAGCGGGGGCTCGAGCTCCTACAATGAGCAGTTCTTC. Translation gives CASSEPGTSGGSSSYNEQFF.